The 5 T cell receptor beta chains below come from one sample, sequenced in a study of blood T cells in healthy people across ages. Through a sample-barcoded 5' primer and a J-beta primer mix, a second PCR was run for roughly 7 to 11 cycles. Each CDR3 protein gets one entry after TCRdb re-called the 5' RACE reads with MiXCR. This sample has 1.5 million to 2 million distinct CDR3 sequences; 28% occur once, and the top ten carry about 8%. The sequencing input was blood. These receptors were taken from a woman aged 30 to 39 in good health.

There are a few counts of this clonotype. J is TRBJ1-2 and V is TRBV10-3; D ambiguous. The CDR3 runs 16 residues. Trimming removed 0 bases at V and 0 bases at J, with 11 bases between. Germline values: CDR1 ENHRY, CDR2 SYGVKD. Here the CDR3 reads CAISESGRPSNYGYTF. The CDR3, as DNA: TGTGCCATCAGTGAGTCGGGCAGGCCCTCTAACTATGGCTACACCTTC.

This clonotype is a singleton in its sample. The chain employs TRBV6-6 and TRBJ2-5; 7 bases are a match to TRBD1. This CDR3 comprises 16 residues. Trimming took 4 bases from V and 2 from J; bases not matched to a gene: 10. CDR1 and CDR2 (germline): MNHNY, SVGAGI (reference sequence). The CDR3 sequence is CASSFRTGTVQETQYF. The CDR3 nucleotides are TGTGCCAGCAGTTTCCGCACCGGGACAGTGCAAGAGACCCAGTACTTC.

Concerning this clonotype: A much larger clone differs by one base, so this may be a read error. The V and J genes are TRBV24-1 and TRBJ2-5; maybe TRBD2 (6 bases). The germline V gene has CDR1 KGHDR and CDR2 SFDVKD. The CDR3 sequence is 15 residues long. CDR3 sequence (DNA): TGTGCCTCCAGCCCTGGGGGACTGGGAACAGAGACCCAGTACTTC. Protein product: CASSPGGLGTETQYF.

In its sample, this clonotype was seen a few times. The chain combines TRBV10-3 with TRBJ1-2; D uncertain. The V and J ends lost 1 base and 8 bases respectively, with 17 bases between them. The CDR3 contains 15 residues. CDR1 is ENHRY, CDR2 SYGVKD, per germline. The CDR3 bases are TGTGCCATCAGTGAGTACCAGTCGGCCGGGGAAGGCTACACCTTC. Protein product: CAISEYQSAGEGYTF.

This clonotype was detected only a few times. CDR3 in DNA: TGTGCCAGCAGCCCGGTGCAGGGGTCGGAGACCCAGTACTTC. The encoded protein is CASSPVQGSETQYF. The rearrangement links TRBV7-9 to TRBJ2-5, with TRBD1 as a possible D gene (6 bases). This CDR3 is 14 amino acids long. Between the trimmed V and J ends, which lost 5 bases and 5 bases, there was a span of 15 bases. CDR1 is SEHNR and CDR2 is FQNEAQ in the germline V gene (reference sequence).